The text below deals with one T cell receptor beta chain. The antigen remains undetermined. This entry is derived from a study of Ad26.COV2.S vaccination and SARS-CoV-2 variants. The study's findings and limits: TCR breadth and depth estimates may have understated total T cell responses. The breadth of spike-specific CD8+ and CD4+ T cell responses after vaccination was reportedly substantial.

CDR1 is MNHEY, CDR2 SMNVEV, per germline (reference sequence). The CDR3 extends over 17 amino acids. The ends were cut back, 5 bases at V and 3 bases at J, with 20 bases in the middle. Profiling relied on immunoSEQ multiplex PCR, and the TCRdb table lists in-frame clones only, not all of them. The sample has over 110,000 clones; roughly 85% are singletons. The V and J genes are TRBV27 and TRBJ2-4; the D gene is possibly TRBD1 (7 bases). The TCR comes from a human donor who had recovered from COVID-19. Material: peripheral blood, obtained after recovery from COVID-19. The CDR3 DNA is TGTGCCAGCAGTCCACACCCCCCCCAGGGGGGCAAAAACATTCAGTACTTC. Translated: CASSPHPPQGGKNIQYF.